Listed below are T cell receptor beta chains from one sample, sequenced in a study of blood T cells in healthy people across ages. TCRdb used MiXCR to reprocess the 5' RACE reads, holding one entry per CDR3 protein. In the table there are around 800,000 distinct CDR3 sequences, 46% of which are singletons. The source material was blood. The receptors here all came from an elderly man in good health. Both conserved end residues are part of each CDR3. D genes are given only for firm matches. Clone size is given for some rows only: seen once, a few or many times, or a class if the clone is expanded.

NA	TRBV7-2	TRBJ2-5	14	NA	CASSLRARAETQYF	TGTGCCAGCAGCTTAAGGGCTAGAGCAGAGACCCAGTACTTC
NA	TRBV11-2	TRBJ2-1	16	TRBD2	CASSSGIGLDFNEQFF	TGTGCCAGCAGCTCTGGTATTGGACTAGATTTCAATGAGCAGTTCTTC
NA	TRBV20-1	TRBJ2-3	15	TRBD2	CSAPRLAGITDTQYF	TGCAGTGCTCCTCGACTAGCGGGAATCACAGATACGCAGTATTTT
NA	TRBV5-1	TRBJ1-2	14	NA	CASSLLSGGYGYTF	TGCGCCAGCAGCTTGCTGTCCGGAGGATATGGCTACACCTTC
NA	TRBV12-3/TRBV12-4	TRBJ1-2	12	NA	CASSGSNYGYTF	TGTGCCAGTTCAGGGTCTAACTATGGCTACACCTTC
NA	TRBV27	TRBJ2-5	12	NA	CASRHRQETQYF	TGTGCCAGCAGACACAGACAAGAGACCCAGTACTTC
NA	TRBV6-6	TRBJ1-1	15	NA	CASSYSAELNTEAFF	TGTGCCAGCAGTTACAGTGCGGAGTTGAACACTGAAGCTTTCTTT
NA	TRBV24-1	TRBJ2-3	15	TRBD1	CATSDSRTGLATQYF	TGTGCCACCAGTGATTCCAGGACAGGTTTAGCAACGCAGTATTTT
NA	TRBV20-1	TRBJ2-3	14	NA	CSARGSDFTDTQYF	TGCAGTGCTAGAGGCTCGGACTTCACAGATACGCAGTATTTT
NA	TRBV7-9	TRBJ2-1	15	NA	CASSLGSNLGNEQFF	TGTGCCAGCAGCTTAGGGTCCAACCTGGGCAATGAGCAGTTCTTC
once	TRBV27	TRBJ2-1	14	NA	CASSFATSYNEQFF	TGTGCCAGCAGTTTTGCCACCTCCTACAATGAGCAGTTCTTC
NA	TRBV5-1	TRBJ2-2	13	NA	CAGRADSTGELFF	TGCGCCGGTAGGGCGGATTCCACCGGGGAGCTGTTTTTT
few	TRBV7-2	TRBJ1-3	14	TRBD1	CASSPDRAGNTIYF	TGTGCCAGCAGCCCTGACAGGGCCGGAAACACCATATATTTT
NA	TRBV15	TRBJ2-7	13	TRBD2	CATSRGTSPEQYF	TGTGCCACCAGCAGAGGGACTAGCCCTGAGCAGTACTTC
NA	TRBV10-3	TRBJ2-3	15	TRBD2	CAIRKTSGVTDTQYF	TGTGCCATCAGGAAGACTAGCGGGGTTACAGATACGCAGTATTTT
NA	TRBV5-1	TRBJ1-2	12	NA	CASSPDTYGYTF	TGCGCCAGCAGCCCGGACACCTATGGCTACACCTTC
NA	TRBV7-9	TRBJ2-1	16	TRBD2	CASSRLAGVGQDEQFF	TGTGCCAGCAGCCGACTAGCGGGAGTAGGCCAAGATGAGCAGTTCTTC
few	TRBV5-6	TRBJ2-3	15	TRBD1	CASSSGTGPPDTQYF	TGTGCCAGCAGCTCTGGGACAGGGCCCCCAGATACGCAGTATTTT
NA	TRBV2	TRBJ2-7	13	NA	CASSEVTSYEQYF	TGTGCCAGCAGTGAAGTCACCTCCTACGAGCAGTACTTC
NA	TRBV20-1	TRBJ2-3	13	NA	CSARGSGGDTQYF	TGCAGTGCTAGAGGATCAGGTGGTGATACGCAGTATTTT
few	TRBV7-3	TRBJ2-6	15	NA	CASSLIRSGANVLTF	TGTGCCAGCAGCTTAATCCGCTCTGGGGCCAACGTCCTGACTTTC
once	TRBV4-1	TRBJ2-5	17	TRBD2	CASSQQVPSGDAKTQYF	TGCGCCAGCAGCCAACAAGTCCCTAGCGGGGATGCAAAGACCCAGTACTTC